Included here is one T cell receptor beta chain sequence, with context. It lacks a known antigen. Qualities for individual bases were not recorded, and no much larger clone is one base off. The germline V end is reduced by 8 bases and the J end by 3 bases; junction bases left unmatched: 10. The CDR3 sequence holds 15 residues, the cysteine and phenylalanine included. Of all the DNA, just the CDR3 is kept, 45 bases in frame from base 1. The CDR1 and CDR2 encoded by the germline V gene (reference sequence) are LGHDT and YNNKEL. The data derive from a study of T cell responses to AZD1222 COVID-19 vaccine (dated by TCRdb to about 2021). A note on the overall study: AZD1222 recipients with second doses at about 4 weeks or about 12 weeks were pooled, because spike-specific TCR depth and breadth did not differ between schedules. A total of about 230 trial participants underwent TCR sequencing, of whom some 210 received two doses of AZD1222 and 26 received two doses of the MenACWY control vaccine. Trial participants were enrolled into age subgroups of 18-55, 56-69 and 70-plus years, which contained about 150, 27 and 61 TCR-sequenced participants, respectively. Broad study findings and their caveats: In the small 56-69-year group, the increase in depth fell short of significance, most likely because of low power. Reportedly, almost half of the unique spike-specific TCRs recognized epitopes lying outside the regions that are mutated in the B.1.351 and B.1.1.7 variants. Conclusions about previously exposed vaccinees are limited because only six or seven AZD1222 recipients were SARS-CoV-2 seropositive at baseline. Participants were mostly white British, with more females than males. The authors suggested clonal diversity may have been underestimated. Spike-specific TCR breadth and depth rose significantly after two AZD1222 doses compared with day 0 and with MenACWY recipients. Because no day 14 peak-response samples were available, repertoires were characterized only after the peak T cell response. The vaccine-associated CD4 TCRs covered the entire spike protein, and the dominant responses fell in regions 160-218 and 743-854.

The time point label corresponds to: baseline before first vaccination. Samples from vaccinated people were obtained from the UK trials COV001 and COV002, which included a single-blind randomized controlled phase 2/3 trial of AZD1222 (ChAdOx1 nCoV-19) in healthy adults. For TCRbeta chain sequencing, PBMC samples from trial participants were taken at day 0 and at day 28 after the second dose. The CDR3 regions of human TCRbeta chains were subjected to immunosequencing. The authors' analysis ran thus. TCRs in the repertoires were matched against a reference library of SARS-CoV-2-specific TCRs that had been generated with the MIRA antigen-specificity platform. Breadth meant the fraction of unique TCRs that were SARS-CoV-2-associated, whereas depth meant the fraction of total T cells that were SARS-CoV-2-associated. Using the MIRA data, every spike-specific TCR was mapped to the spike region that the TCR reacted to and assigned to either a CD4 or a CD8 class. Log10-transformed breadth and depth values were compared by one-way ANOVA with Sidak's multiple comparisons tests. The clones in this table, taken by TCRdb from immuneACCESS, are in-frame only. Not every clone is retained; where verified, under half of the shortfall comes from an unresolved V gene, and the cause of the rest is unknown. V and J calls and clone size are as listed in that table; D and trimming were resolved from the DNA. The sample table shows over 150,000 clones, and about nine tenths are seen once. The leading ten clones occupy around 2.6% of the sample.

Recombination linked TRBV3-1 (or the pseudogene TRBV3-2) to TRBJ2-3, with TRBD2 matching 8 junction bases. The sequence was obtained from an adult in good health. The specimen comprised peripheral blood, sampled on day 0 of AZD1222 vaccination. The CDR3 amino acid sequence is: CASRYGRASTDTQYF. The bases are TGTGCCAGCCGATACGGGAGGGCCTCGACAGATACGCAGTATTTT.